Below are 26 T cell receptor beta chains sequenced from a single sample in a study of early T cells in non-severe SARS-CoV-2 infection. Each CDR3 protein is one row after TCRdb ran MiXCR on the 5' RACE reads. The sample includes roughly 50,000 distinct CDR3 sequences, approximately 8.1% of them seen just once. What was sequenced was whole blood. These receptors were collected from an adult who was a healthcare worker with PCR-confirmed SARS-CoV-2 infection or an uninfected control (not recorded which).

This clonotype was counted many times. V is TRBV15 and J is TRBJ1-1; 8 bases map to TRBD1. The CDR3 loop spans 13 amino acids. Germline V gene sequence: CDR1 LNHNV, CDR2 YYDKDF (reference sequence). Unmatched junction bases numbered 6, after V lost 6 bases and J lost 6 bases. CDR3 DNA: TGTGCCACCAGGCCGGACAGGGTGGCTGAAGCTTTCTTT. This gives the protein CATRPDRVAEAFF.

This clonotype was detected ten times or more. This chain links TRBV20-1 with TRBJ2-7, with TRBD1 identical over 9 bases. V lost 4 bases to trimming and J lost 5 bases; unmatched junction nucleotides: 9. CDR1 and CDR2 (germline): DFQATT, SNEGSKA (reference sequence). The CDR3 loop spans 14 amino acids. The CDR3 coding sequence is TGCAGTGCTACAGCCGGGACAGGGTACGACGAGCAGTACTTC. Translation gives CSATAGTGYDEQYF.

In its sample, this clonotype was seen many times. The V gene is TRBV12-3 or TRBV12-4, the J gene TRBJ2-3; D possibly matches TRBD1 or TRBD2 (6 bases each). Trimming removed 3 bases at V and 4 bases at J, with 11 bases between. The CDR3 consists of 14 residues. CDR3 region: CASSFTRGADTQYF. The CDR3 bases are TGTGCCAGCAGTTTCACTAGGGGGGCAGATACGCAGTATTTT.

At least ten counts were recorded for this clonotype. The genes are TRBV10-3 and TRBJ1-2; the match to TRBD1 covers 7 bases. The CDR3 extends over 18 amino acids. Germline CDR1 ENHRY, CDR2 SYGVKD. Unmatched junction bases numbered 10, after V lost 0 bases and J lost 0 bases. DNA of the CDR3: TGTGCCATCAGTGAGTCGTCGGGACAGAGTATCTCTAACTATGGCTACACCTTC. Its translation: CAISESSGQSISNYGYTF.

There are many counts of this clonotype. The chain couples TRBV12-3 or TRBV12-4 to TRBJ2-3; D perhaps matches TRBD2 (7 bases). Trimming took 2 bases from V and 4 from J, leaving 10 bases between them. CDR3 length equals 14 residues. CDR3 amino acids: CASSLTGGSDTQYF. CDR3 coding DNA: TGTGCCAGCAGTTTAACGGGGGGCTCAGATACGCAGTATTTT.

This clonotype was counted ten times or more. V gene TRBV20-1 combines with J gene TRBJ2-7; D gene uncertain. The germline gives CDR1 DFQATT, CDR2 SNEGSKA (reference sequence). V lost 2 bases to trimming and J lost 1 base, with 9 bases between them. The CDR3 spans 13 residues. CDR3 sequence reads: CSARRDISYEQYF. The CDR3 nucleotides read TGCAGTGCTAGACGTGACATTTCCTACGAGCAGTACTTC.

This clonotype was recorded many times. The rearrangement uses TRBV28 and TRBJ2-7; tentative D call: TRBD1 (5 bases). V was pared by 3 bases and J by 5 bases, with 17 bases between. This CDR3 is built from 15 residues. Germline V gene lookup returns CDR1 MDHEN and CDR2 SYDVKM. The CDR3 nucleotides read TGTGCCAGCAGTTTTATCCGACAGCTCTACGACGAGCAGTACTTC. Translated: CASSFIRQLYDEQYF.

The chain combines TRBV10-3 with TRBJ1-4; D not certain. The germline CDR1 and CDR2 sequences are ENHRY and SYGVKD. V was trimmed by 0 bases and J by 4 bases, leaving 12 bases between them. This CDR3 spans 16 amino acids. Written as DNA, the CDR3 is TGTGCCATCAGTGAGTCAGGTGACGGCATTAATGAAAAACTGTTTTTT. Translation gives CAISESGDGINEKLFF.

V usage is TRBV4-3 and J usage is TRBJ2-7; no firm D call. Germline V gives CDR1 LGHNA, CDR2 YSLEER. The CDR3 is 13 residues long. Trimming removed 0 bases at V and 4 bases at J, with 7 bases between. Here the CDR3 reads CASSQDLVYEQYF. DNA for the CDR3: TGCGCCAGCAGCCAAGATCTGGTTTACGAGCAGTACTTC.

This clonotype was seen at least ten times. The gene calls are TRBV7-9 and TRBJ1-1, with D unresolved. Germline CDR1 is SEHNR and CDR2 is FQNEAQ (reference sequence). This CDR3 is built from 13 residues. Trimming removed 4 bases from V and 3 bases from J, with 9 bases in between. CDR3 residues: CASSYGRDTEAFF. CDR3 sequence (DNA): TGTGCCAGCAGCTACGGACGAGACACTGAAGCTTTCTTT.

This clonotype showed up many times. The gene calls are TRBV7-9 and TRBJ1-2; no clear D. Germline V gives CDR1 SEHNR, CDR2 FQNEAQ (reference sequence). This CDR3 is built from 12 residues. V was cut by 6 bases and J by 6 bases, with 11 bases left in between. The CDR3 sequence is CASSRYTDGYTF. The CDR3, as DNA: TGTGCCAGCAGTCGCTACACGGATGGCTACACCTTC.

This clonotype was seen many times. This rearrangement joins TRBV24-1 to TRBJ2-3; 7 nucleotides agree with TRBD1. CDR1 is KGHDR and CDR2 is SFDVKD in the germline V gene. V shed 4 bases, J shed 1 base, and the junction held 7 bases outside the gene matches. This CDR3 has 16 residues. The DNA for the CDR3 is TGTGCCACCAGTGACGCCTCAGGGGGTCGCACAGATACGCAGTATTTT. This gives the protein CATSDASGGRTDTQYF.

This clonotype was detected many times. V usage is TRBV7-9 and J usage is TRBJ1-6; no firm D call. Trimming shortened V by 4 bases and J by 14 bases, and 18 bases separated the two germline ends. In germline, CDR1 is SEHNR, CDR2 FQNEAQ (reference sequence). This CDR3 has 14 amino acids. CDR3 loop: CASSSPMETASLHF. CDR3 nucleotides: TGTGCCAGCAGCTCCCCCATGGAGACGGCATCCCTCCACTTT.

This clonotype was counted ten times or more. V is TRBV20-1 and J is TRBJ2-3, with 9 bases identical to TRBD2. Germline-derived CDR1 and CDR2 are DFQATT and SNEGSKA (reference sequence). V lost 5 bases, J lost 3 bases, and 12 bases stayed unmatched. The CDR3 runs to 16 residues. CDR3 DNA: TGCAGTGCTGATATAGCGGGGGAGACAAAAACAGATACGCAGTATTTT. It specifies CSADIAGETKTDTQYF.

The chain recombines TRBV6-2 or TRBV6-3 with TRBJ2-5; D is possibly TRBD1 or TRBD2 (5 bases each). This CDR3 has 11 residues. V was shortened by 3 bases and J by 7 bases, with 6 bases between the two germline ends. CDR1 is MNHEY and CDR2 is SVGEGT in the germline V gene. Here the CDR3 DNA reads TGTGCCAGCAGTTATGGGGGGACCCAGTACTTC. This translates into CASSYGGTQYF.

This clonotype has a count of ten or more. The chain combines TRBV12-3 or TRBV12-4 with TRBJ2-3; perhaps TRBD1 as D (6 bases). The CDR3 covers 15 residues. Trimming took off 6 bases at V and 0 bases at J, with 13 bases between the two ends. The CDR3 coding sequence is TGTGCCAGCAGCCTGGACAGAAAAAGCACAGATACGCAGTATTTT. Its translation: CASSLDRKSTDTQYF.

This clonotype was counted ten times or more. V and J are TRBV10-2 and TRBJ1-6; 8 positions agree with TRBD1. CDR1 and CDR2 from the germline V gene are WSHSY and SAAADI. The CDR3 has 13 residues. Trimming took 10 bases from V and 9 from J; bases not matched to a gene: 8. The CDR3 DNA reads TGCGCCACTACCGGGACAGGATTTTCACCCCTCCACTTT. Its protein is CATTGTGFSPLHF.

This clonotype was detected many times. CDR3 DNA sequence: TGTGCCAGCAGATTACAAGGGGCTAATTCACCCCTCCACTTT. Translated, it gives CASRLQGANSPLHF. This sequence joins TRBV11-2 and TRBJ1-6, with D possibly TRBD1 on 5 matching bases. Trimming took 6 bases from V and 6 from J, leaving 12 bases between them. The CDR3 spans 14 residues. Per the germline V gene, CDR1 is SGHAT and CDR2 is FQNNGV.

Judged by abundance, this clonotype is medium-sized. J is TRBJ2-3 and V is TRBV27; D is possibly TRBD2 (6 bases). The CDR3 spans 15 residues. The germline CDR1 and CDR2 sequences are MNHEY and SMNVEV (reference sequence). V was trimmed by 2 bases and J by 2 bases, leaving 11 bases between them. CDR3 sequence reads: CASSLNAGPTDTQYF. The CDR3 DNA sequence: TGTGCCAGCAGTTTAAACGCGGGGCCCACAGATACGCAGTATTTT.

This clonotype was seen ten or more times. The chain's CDR3 is CASSQGSTQRDGYTF. DNA of the CDR3: TGTGCCAGCAGCCAAGGGTCGACTCAACGGGATGGCTACACCTTC. The genes are TRBV3-1 and TRBJ1-2; the D is unclear. CDR1 and CDR2 from the germline V gene are LGHDT and YNNKEL (reference sequence). V lost 1 base to trimming and J lost 6 bases, with 15 bases between them. The length of the CDR3 is 15 residues.

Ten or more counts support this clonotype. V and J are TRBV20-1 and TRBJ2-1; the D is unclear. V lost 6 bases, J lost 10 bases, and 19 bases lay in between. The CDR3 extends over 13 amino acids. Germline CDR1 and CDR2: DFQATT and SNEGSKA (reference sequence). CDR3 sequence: CSAFSRVFGEQFF. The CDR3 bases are TGCAGTGCCTTTTCCCGGGTCTTCGGAGAGCAGTTCTTC.

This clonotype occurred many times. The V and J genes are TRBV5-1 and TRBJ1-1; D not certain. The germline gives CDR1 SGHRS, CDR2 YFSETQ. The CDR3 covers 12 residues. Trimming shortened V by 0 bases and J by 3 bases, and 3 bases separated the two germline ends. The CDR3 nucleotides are TGCGCCAGCAGCTTGGGGGACACTGAAGCTTTCTTT. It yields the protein CASSLGDTEAFF.

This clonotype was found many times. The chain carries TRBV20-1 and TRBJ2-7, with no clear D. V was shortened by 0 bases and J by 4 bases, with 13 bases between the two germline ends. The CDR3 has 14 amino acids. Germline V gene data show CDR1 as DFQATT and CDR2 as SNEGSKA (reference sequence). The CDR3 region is CSARDPRAEYEQYF. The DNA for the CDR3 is TGCAGTGCTAGAGATCCACGGGCGGAGTACGAGCAGTACTTC.

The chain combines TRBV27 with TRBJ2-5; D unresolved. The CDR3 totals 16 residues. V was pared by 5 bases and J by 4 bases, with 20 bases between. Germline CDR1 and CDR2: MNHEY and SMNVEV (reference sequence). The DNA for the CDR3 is TGTGCCAGCAGTCCCCGGCGAGAAAGGGAAGTAGAGACCCAGTACTTC. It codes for CASSPRREREVETQYF.

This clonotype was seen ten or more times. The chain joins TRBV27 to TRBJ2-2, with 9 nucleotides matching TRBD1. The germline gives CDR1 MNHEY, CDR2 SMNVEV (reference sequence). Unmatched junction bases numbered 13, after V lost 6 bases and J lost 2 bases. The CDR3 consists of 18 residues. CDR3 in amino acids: CASSLYPPGQGNTGELFF. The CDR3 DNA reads TGTGCCAGCAGCCTTTACCCCCCGGGACAGGGAAACACCGGGGAGCTGTTTTTT.

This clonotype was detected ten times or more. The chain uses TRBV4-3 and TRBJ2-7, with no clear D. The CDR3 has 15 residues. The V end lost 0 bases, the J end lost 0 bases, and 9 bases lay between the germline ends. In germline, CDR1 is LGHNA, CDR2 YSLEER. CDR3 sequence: CASSQDISYSYEQYF. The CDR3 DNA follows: TGCGCCAGCAGCCAAGATATCAGTTACTCCTACGAGCAGTACTTC.